One sample yielded the 11 T cell receptor beta chains listed below, sequenced in a study of T cell responses to AZD1222 COVID-19 vaccine. Sequencing used immunoSEQ multiplex PCR; TCRdb keeps in-frame clones, though not all of them. The sample lists about 67,000 clones, approximately 83% occurring once. The material sequenced was peripheral blood, taken 28 days after the second AZD1222 dose. These receptors were taken from an adult who received the AZD1222 COVID-19 vaccine.

V is TRBV11-2 and J is TRBJ2-3; TRBD1 agrees at 7 bases. This CDR3 has 15 residues. J was trimmed by 7 bases and V by 3 bases; bases with no gene match: 10. Germline loops: CDR1 SGHAT, CDR2 FQNNGV. The CDR3 region is CASSFEGATSNTQYF. DNA of the CDR3: TGTGCCAGCAGCTTCGAGGGGGCCACCTCCAATACGCAGTATTTT.

This chain uses TRBV15 with TRBJ1-2; D ambiguous. Germline CDR1 reads LNHNV; CDR2 reads YYDKDF (reference sequence). V lost 2 bases and J lost 0, with 13 bases in between. The CDR3 loop spans 16 amino acids. CDR3 DNA sequence: TGTGCCACCAGCAGACGGGGAACATCCACTAACTATGGCTACACCTTC. Protein sequence: CATSRRGTSTNYGYTF.

The CDR3 spells CASSVSGSSGNTIYF. The CDR3 DNA is TGTGCCAGCAGCGTATCAGGGAGCTCTGGAAACACCATATATTTT. V is TRBV11-2 and J is TRBJ1-3, with D possibly matching TRBD1 (5 bases). CDR1 is SGHAT, CDR2 FQNNGV, per germline. The CDR3 spans 15 residues. V was trimmed by 5 bases and J by 0 bases, leaving 11 bases between them.

This chain joins TRBV6-2 or TRBV6-3 and TRBJ1-1; the D gene is possibly TRBD1 (5 bases). V lost 5 bases, J lost 4 bases, and 14 bases lay in between. Germline assignment: CDR1 MNHEY and CDR2 SVGEGT. The CDR3 runs 14 residues. CDR3 region: CASSQQVEVTEAFF. CDR3 coding DNA: TGTGCCAGCAGTCAACAGGTGGAGGTCACTGAAGCTTTCTTT.

This chain links TRBV11-2 with TRBJ2-6, with no clear D. This CDR3 spans 14 amino acids. Germline CDR1 and CDR2: SGHAT and FQNNGV. Trimming stripped 4 bases from V and 0 bases from J, with 4 bases between. CDR3 in amino acids: CASSYNSGANVLTF. CDR3 DNA sequence: TGTGCCAGCAGCTACAACTCTGGGGCCAACGTCCTGACTTTC.

The rearrangement joins TRBV19 to TRBJ1-6; D is unclear. Trimming removed 5 bases from V and 7 bases from J, with 12 bases in between. This CDR3 contains 14 residues. Germline CDR1 reads LNHDA; CDR2 reads SQIVND (reference sequence). The CDR3 sequence: CASSLASANSPLHF. In DNA, the CDR3 is TGTGCCAGTAGTCTCGCGAGCGCCAATTCACCCCTCCACTTT.

This chain uses TRBV29-1 with TRBJ1-1; no firm D call. Germline V gives CDR1 SQVTM, CDR2 ANQGSEA. V lost 4 bases, J lost 0 bases, and 15 bases lay in between. This CDR3 is built from 15 residues. The CDR3 DNA follows: TGCAGCGTTGCCGGGGTCCTCTCCCTGAACACTGAAGCTTTCTTT. Protein: CSVAGVLSLNTEAFF.

The chain combines TRBV4-1 with TRBJ1-6, with 7 bases identical to TRBD1. V gave up 1 base and J gave up 10 bases; unmatched junction bases: 7. CDR3 length: 15 residues. Per germline, CDR1 MGHRA and CDR2 YSYEKL. In nucleotides, the CDR3 is TGCGCCAGCAGCCAAGGGACAGGTAGGAGGTCACCCCTCCACTTT. Translated, it gives CASSQGTGRRSPLHF.

This chain joins TRBV7-8 and TRBJ2-5, with TRBD2 matching 11 bases. This CDR3 spans 18 amino acids. The junction had 14 bases not matched to a gene; V was cut back by 3 bases and J by 5 bases. Germline CDR1 SGHVS, CDR2 FQNEAQ. The CDR3 reads CASSLVSGGAPSLETQYF. The CDR3 nucleotides are TGTGCCAGCAGCTTGGTTAGCGGGGGGGCCCCCTCCTTGGAGACCCAGTACTTC.

The chain recombines TRBV5-1 with TRBJ1-1, with 8 bases identical to TRBD1. CDR3 length equals 12 residues. CDR1 is SGHRS, CDR2 YFSETQ, per germline. This CDR3 is CGSQGDNTEAFF. The CDR3 nucleotides read TGCGGTTCACAGGGGGATAACACTGAAGCTTTCTTT. The full variable domain, completed using reference TRBV5-1 and TRBJ1-1, is KAGVTQTPRYLIKTRGQQVTLSCSPISGHRSVSWYQQTPGQGLQFLFEYFSETQRNKGNFPGRFSGRQFSNSRSEMNVSTLELGDSALYLCGSQGDNTEAFFGQGTRLTVV.

This clone appeared once. The J gene is TRBJ1-2, the V gene TRBV7-2; D is perhaps TRBD1 (5 bases). The V gene lost 6 bases and the J gene lost 5 bases, with 19 bases spanning the gap. The CDR3 sequence is 15 residues long. Per the germline V gene, CDR1 is SGHTA and CDR2 is FQGNSA. CDR3 residues: CASSLSGALLYGYTF. The CDR3 nucleotides are TGTGCCAGCAGTTTATCCGGGGCCCTTCTGTATGGCTACACCTTC.